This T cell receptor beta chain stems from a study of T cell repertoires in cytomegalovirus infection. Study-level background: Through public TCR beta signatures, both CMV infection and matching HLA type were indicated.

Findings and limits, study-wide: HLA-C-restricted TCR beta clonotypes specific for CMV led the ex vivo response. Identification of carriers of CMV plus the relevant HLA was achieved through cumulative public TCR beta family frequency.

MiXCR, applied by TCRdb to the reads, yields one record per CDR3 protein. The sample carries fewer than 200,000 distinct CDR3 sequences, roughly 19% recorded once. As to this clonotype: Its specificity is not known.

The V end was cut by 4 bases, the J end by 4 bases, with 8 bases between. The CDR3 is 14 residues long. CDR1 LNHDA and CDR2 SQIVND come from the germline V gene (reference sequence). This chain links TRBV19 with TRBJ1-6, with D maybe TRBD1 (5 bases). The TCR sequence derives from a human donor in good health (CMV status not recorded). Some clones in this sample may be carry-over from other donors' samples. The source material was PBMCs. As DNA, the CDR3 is TGTGCCAGTAGTACCGGGACTTATAATTCACCCCTCCACTTT. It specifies CASSTGTYNSPLHF.